The next 3 T cell receptor beta chains were all read from a single sample in a study of blood T cell repertoires in COVID-19. Clones were read by immunoSEQ multiplex PCR, and TCRdb kept only the in-frame ones, dropping some. The sample yields about 250,000 clones, under 85% seen once. The sample consisted of peripheral blood. These receptors originate from a middle-aged woman with active or convalescent COVID-19.

The sample holds one count of this clone. The chain carries TRBV29-1 and TRBJ1-1; a weak D match, TRBD1 (5 bases). V lost 4 bases and J 3 bases, leaving 6 bases between the germline ends. The germline CDR1 and CDR2 sequences are SQVTM and ANQGSEA. This CDR3 contains 11 residues. In nucleotides, the CDR3 is TGCAGCGTTGGGGGGGACACTGAAGCTTTCTTT. As protein: CSVGGDTEAFF.

This rearrangement joins TRBV3-1 (or the pseudogene TRBV3-2) to TRBJ1-2; weak D call: TRBD1 (6 bases). The CDR3 has 15 residues. V lost 0 bases and J 7 bases, leaving 15 bases between the germline ends. CDR1 is LGHDT and CDR2 is YNNKEL in the germline V gene (reference sequence). CDR3 in amino acids: CASSQEPQGIGGYTF. CDR3 nucleotides: TGTGCCAGCAGCCAAGAACCTCAGGGGATTGGTGGCTACACCTTC.

The rearrangement joins TRBV7-8 to TRBJ2-5; perhaps TRBD1 as D (5 bases). Trimming stripped 5 bases from V and 2 bases from J, with 9 bases between. CDR1 SGHVS and CDR2 FQNEAQ come from the germline V gene. There are 13 residues in the CDR3. In nucleotides, the CDR3 is TGTGCCAGCAGCGGCAGGGTTCAAGAGACCCAGTACTTC. Translating gives CASSGRVQETQYF.